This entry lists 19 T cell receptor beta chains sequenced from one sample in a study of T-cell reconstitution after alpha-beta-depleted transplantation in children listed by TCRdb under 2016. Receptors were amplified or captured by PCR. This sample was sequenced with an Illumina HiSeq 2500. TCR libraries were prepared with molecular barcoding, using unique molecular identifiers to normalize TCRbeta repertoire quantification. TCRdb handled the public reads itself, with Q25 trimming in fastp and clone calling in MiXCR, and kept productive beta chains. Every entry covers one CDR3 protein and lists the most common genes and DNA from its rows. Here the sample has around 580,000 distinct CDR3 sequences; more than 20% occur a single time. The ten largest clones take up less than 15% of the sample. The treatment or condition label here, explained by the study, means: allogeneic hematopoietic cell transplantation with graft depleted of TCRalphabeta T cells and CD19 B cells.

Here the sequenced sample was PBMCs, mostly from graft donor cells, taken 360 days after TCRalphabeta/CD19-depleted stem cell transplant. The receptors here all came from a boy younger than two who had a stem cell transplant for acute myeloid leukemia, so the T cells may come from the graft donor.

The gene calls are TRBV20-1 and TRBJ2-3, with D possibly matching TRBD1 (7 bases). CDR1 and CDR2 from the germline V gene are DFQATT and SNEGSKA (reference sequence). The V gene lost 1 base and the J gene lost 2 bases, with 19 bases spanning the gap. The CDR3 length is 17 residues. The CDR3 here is CSARVGLGDSHTDTQYF. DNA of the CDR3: TGCAGTGCTAGAGTGGGACTGGGGGACAGCCACACAGATACGCAGTATTTT.

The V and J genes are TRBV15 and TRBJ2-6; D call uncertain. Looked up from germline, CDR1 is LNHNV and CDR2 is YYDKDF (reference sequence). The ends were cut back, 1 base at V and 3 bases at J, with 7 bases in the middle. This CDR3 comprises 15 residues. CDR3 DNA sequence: TGTGCCACCAGCAGAGGTCCGAGTGGGGCCAACGTCCTGACTTTC. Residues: CATSRGPSGANVLTF.

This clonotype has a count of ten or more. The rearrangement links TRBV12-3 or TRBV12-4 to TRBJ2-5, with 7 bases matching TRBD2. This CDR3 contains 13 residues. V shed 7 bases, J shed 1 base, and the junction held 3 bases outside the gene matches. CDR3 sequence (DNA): TGTGCCAGCACCCTAGCGGCCCAAGAGACCCAGTACTTC. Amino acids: CASTLAAQETQYF.

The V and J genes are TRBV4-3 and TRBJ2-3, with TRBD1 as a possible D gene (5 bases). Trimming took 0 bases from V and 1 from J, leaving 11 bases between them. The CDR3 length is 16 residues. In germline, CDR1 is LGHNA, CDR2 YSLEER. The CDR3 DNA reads TGCGCCAGCAGCCAAGATTATAGGGGTCGCACAGATACGCAGTATTTT. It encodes CASSQDYRGRTDTQYF.

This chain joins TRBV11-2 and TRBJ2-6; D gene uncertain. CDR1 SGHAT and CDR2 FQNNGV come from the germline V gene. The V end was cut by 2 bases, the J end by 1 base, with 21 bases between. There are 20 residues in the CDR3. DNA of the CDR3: TGTGCCAGCAGCTTATTTGTTAGAGCCTTGATCCCTTCTGGGGCCAACGTCCTGACTTTC. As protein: CASSLFVRALIPSGANVLTF.

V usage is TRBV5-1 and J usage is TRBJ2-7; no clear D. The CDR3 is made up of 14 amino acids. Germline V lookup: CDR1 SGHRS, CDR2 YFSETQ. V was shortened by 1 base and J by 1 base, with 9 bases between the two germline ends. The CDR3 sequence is CASSLPTSSYEQYV. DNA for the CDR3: TGCGCCAGCAGCTTGCCGACCTCGTCCTACGAGCAGTACGTC.

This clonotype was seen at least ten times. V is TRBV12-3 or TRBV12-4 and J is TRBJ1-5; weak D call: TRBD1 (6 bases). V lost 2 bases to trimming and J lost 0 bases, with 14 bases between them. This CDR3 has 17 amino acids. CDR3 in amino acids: CASSLKAGVISNQPQHF. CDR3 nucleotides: TGTGCCAGCAGTTTAAAGGCAGGGGTGATTAGCAATCAGCCCCAGCATTTT.

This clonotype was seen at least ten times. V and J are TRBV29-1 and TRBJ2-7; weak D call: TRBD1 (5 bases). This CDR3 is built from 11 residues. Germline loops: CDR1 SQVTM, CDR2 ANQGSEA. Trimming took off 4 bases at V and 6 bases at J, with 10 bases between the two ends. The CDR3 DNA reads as TGCAGCGTTGTGGCTAGGGGCGAGCAGTACTTC. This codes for CSVVARGEQYF.

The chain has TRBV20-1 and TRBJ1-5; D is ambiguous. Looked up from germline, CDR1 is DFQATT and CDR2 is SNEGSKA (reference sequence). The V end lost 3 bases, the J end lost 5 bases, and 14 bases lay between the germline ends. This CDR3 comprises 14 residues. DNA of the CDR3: TGCAGTGCTAGGAGTAGTAGTGGGCATCAGCCCCAGCATTTT. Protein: CSARSSSGHQPQHF.

CDR3 region: CASSGGQSYNEQFF. CDR3 nucleotides: TGTGCCAGCAGCGGGGGACAGTCCTACAATGAGCAGTTCTTC. The rearrangement links TRBV5-6 to TRBJ2-1; 7 bases are a match to TRBD1. Germline V lookup: CDR1 SGHDT, CDR2 YYEEEE. V shed 4 bases and J 1 base; nucleotides not matched to a gene: 2. The CDR3 spans 14 residues.

In DNA, the CDR3 is TGCGCCAGCAGGGATTCAGGCAGCGAGCACACAGATACGCAGTATTTT. As protein: CASRDSGSEHTDTQYF. This chain uses TRBV5-1 with TRBJ2-3; D is uncertain. Germline loops: CDR1 SGHRS, CDR2 YFSETQ. Trimming stripped 5 bases from V and 2 bases from J, with 18 bases between. The CDR3 consists of 16 residues.

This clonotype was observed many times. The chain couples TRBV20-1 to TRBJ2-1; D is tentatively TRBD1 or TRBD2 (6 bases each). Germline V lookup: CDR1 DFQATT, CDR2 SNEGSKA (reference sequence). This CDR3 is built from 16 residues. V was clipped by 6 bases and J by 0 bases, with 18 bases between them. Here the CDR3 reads CSAPVRGLSSYNEQFF. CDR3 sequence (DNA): TGCAGTGCCCCAGTACGGGGGCTGAGCTCCTACAATGAGCAGTTCTTC.

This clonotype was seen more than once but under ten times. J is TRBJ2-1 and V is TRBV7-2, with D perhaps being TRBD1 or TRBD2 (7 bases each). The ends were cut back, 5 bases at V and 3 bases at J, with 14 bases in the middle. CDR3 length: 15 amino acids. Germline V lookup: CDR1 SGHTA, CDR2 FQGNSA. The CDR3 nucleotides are TGTGCCAGCAGCCAGACAGGGACTAACTACAATGAGCAGTTCTTC. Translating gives CASSQTGTNYNEQFF.

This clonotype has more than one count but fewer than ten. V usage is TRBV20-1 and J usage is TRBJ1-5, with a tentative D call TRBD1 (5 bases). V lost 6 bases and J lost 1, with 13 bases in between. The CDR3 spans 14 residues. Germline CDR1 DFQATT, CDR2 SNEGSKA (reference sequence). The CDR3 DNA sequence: TGCAGTGCCCGGGGCTATGGCAGCAATCAGCCCCAGCATTTT. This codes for CSARGYGSNQPQHF.

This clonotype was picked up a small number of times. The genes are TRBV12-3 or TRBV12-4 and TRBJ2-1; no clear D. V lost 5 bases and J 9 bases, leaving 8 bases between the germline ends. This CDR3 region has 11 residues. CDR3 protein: CASSPKSEQFF. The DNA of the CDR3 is TGTGCCAGCAGTCCCAAGAGTGAGCAGTTCTTC.

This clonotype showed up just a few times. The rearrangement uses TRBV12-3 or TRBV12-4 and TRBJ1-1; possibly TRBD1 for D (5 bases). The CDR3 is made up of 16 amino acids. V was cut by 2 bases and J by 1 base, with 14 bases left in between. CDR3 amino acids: CASSLTPGSGNTEAFF. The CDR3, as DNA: TGTGCCAGCAGTTTAACCCCAGGGAGTGGGAACACTGAAGCTTTCTTT.

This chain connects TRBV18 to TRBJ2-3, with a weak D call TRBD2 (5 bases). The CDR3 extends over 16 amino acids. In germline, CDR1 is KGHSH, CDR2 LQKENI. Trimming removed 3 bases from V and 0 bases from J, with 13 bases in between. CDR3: CASSPLDLASTDTQYF. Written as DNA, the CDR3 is TGTGCCAGCTCACCCCTAGACCTAGCTAGCACAGATACGCAGTATTTT.

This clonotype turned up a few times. The CDR3 sequence is CASSLDLAGKDTGELFF. DNA for the CDR3: TGTGCCAGCAGCTTAGATCTCGCAGGGAAGGACACCGGGGAGCTGTTTTTT. This sequence joins TRBV11-2 and TRBJ2-2; a weak D match, TRBD1 (5 bases). The CDR3 consists of 17 residues. The germline V and J ends were trimmed by 0 bases and 3 bases, with 14 bases remaining between them. In germline, CDR1 is SGHAT, CDR2 FQNNGV.

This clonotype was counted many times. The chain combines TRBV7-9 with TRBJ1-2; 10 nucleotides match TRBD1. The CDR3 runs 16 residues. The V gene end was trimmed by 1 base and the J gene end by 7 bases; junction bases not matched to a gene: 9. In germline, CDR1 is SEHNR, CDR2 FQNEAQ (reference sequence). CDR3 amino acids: CASSLVLPGQGLGYTF. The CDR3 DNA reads TGTGCCAGCAGCTTAGTTCTCCCGGGACAGGGGCTTGGCTACACCTTC.